Following are 30 T cell receptor beta chains from one sample sequenced in a study of blood T cell repertoires in COVID-19. Profiled with immunoSEQ multiplex PCR; TCRdb holds only in-frame clones, not every one. This table has fewer than 85,000 clones, 88% appearing once. Sequencing was performed on peripheral blood. The receptors come from a man in his forties or fifties with active COVID-19.

This sequence joins TRBV4-2 and TRBJ2-7; 8 bases agree with TRBD1. This CDR3 is built from 15 residues. V lost 0 bases, J lost 4 bases, and 5 bases stayed unmatched. Germline V gene data show CDR1 as LGHNA and CDR2 as YNFKEQ. This CDR3 is CASSQEIDRGYEQYF. In DNA, the CDR3 is TGTGCCAGCAGCCAAGAAATCGACAGGGGTTACGAGCAGTACTTC.

V usage is TRBV5-1 and J usage is TRBJ1-4; TRBD1 matches 7 bases. CDR1 SGHRS and CDR2 YFSETQ come from the germline V gene. CDR3 size: 14 residues. The V segment lost 4 bases and the J segment 1 base; nucleotides outside the gene matches: 1. CDR3: CASSPGGTNEKLFF. Here the CDR3 DNA reads TGCGCCAGCAGCCCAGGGGGAACTAATGAAAAACTGTTTTTT. The full variable domain, with the rest looked up from reference TRBV5-1 and TRBJ1-4, is KAGVTQTPRYLIKTRGQQVTLSCSPISGHRSVSWYQQTPGQGLQFLFEYFSETQRNKGNFPGRFSGRQFSNSRSEMNVSTLELGDSALYLCASSPGGTNEKLFFGSGTQLSVL.

The V and J genes are TRBV19 and TRBJ1-3; D ambiguous. The germline CDR1 and CDR2 sequences are LNHDA and SQIVND (reference sequence). This CDR3 region has 13 residues. V shed 6 bases and J shed 0 bases, with 6 bases lying between them. The CDR3 loop is CASRLSSGNTIYF. Written as DNA, the CDR3 is TGTGCCAGTAGACTGAGCTCTGGAAACACCATATATTTT.

This clone appeared a few times. The V and J genes are TRBV12-3 or TRBV12-4 and TRBJ2-1, with a weak D call TRBD2 (6 bases). V lost 5 bases and J lost 6, with 11 bases in between. The CDR3 sequence is 13 residues long. DNA of the CDR3: TGTGCCAGCAGTGTCGGGACTTTCAATGAGCAGTTCTTC. Its protein is CASSVGTFNEQFF.

The CDR3 here is CASSPGRAGEQFF. The CDR3 DNA follows: TGTGCCAGCAGCCCCGGCAGGGCTGGTGAGCAGTTCTTC. The V gene is TRBV4-2, the J gene TRBJ2-1; D perhaps matches TRBD1 (5 bases). Germline V gene lookup returns CDR1 LGHNA and CDR2 YNFKEQ. V shed 4 bases and J shed 9 bases, with 13 bases lying between them. The CDR3 runs to 13 residues.

The chain couples TRBV7-8 to TRBJ1-5; tentatively, D is TRBD1 (6 bases). This CDR3 is built from 14 residues. Germline values: CDR1 SGHVS, CDR2 FQNEAQ. The V end lost 4 bases, the J end lost 9 bases, and 16 bases lay between the germline ends. The CDR3, as DNA: TGTGCCAGCAGCTCCGGACAGATGACCTTGCCCCAGCATTTT. It yields the protein CASSSGQMTLPQHF. Using reference TRBV7-8 and TRBJ1-5 for the parts outside the CDR3, the full variable domain is GAGVSQSPRYKVAKRGQDVALRCDPISGHVSLFWYQQALGQGPEFLTYFQNEAQLDKSGLPSDRFFAERPEGSVSTLKIQRTQQEDSAVYLCASSSGQMTLPQHFGDGTRLSIL.

V is TRBV28 and J is TRBJ2-7; weak D call: TRBD2 (5 bases). The CDR3 is made up of 13 amino acids. V was shortened by 9 bases and J by 7 bases, with 19 bases between the two germline ends. The germline CDR1 and CDR2 sequences are MDHEN and SYDVKM. Written as DNA, the CDR3 is TGTGCCAGAAGAATCCTATCGGGGATGGAGCAGTACTTC. It is translated as CARRILSGMEQYF.

The rearrangement uses TRBV10-2 and TRBJ2-5; TRBD2 matches 15 bases. CDR1 and CDR2 from the germline V gene are WSHSY and SAAADI. The CDR3 is made up of 16 amino acids. Trimming took 5 bases from V and 6 from J; bases not matched to a gene: 7. The CDR3 reads CASSRGLAGGEQTQYF. The CDR3 DNA reads TGCGCCAGCAGTCGCGGACTAGCGGGAGGGGAACAGACCCAGTACTTC.

The chain employs TRBV7-9 and TRBJ1-3; D gene uncertain. Germline loops: CDR1 SEHNR, CDR2 FQNEAQ (reference sequence). V lost 3 bases, J lost 4 bases, and 16 bases lay in between. The CDR3 covers 16 residues. CDR3 in amino acids: CASSFPRTVGGNTIYF. The CDR3 DNA reads as TGTGCCAGCAGCTTCCCTAGGACTGTGGGAGGAAACACCATATATTTT.

The V gene is TRBV28, the J gene TRBJ1-2, with 7 bases aligning to TRBD1. Trimming at V came to 3 bases and at J to 2 bases, leaving 9 bases not matched to a gene. There are 16 residues in the CDR3. Germline CDR1 and CDR2: MDHEN and SYDVKM. In DNA form, the CDR3 reads TGTGCCAGCAGTTTCATGGGACAGAGTCTAAACTATGGCTACACCTTC. Protein sequence: CASSFMGQSLNYGYTF.

V gene TRBV6-5 combines with J gene TRBJ1-5, with a tentative D call TRBD1 (5 bases). CDR3 size: 15 residues. The germline V gene encodes CDR1 MNHEY and CDR2 SVGAGI. Trimming pared 0 bases from V and 4 bases from J, leaving 10 bases between. The CDR3 coding sequence is TGTGCCAGCAGTTACTCGAGGGGACTAAATCAGCCCCAGCATTTT. Protein sequence: CASSYSRGLNQPQHF.

The rearrangement uses TRBV19 and TRBJ2-5, with D unclear. The CDR3 spans 15 residues. With 3 bases removed from V and 1 base from J, the gap between germline ends came to 12 bases. Germline loops: CDR1 LNHDA, CDR2 SQIVND (reference sequence). The CDR3 region has the DNA TGTGCCAGTAGTATGAATCGGGTCAGCCAAGAGACCCAGTACTTC. Its protein product is CASSMNRVSQETQYF.

CDR3 nucleotide sequence: TGCGCCAGCAGCGACCCCAACAGGGTTAGGACAGATACGCAGTATTTT. This codes for CASSDPNRVRTDTQYF. The chain has TRBV10-1 and TRBJ2-3; a possible D gene is TRBD1 (6 bases). V shed 6 bases and J shed 3 bases, with 19 bases lying between them. Germline assignment: CDR1 WNHNN and CDR2 SYGVQD (reference sequence). The length of the CDR3 is 16 residues.

The chain carries TRBV5-1 and TRBJ2-7; D perhaps matches TRBD1 (6 bases). Between the trimmed V and J ends, which lost 2 bases and 3 bases, there was a span of 15 bases. From germline, CDR1 is SGHRS and CDR2 YFSETQ. The length of the CDR3 is 15 residues. CDR3 bases: TGCGCCAGCAGCTTCGGGGCTTTGGACAGCTACGAGCAGTACTTC. It translates to CASSFGALDSYEQYF.

The chain combines TRBV28 with TRBJ2-7; TRBD1 matches 7 bases. Germline lookup yields CDR1 MDHEN and CDR2 SYDVKM. V was pared by 3 bases and J by 6 bases, with 5 bases of the junction left unmatched. This CDR3 comprises 13 residues. The CDR3 region is CASSFRGRVEQYF. In nucleotides, the CDR3 is TGTGCCAGCAGTTTTAGGGGGCGCGTCGAGCAGTACTTC.

This chain connects TRBV7-9 to TRBJ2-1, with 8 bases matching TRBD2. V was clipped by 4 bases and J by 8 bases; unmatched bases: 7. The germline V gene has CDR1 SEHNR and CDR2 FQNEAQ (reference sequence). CDR3 length: 14 amino acids. As DNA, the CDR3 is TGTGCCAGCAGCTCCCCCCGGGGGGGGTATGAGCAGTTCTTC. Translating it yields CASSSPRGGYEQFF. The complete variable domain, with remaining parts taken from reference TRBV7-9 and TRBJ2-1, reads DTGVSQNPRHKITKRGQNVTFRCDPISEHNRLYWYRQTLGQGPEFLTYFQNEAQLEKSRLLSDRFSAERPKGSFSTLEIQRTEQGDSAMYLCASSSPRGGYEQFFGPGTRLTVL.

The CDR3 loop is CSVAGSSYNEQFF. The CDR3 DNA reads TGCAGCGTTGCTGGGAGCTCCTACAATGAGCAGTTCTTC. This rearrangement joins TRBV29-1 to TRBJ2-1; D is possibly TRBD2 (5 bases). The V gene's germline CDR1 is SQVTM and CDR2 ANQGSEA. The germline V and J ends were trimmed by 4 bases and 0 bases, with 7 bases remaining between them. This CDR3 is built from 13 residues.

This chain's CDR3 is CASSPPGEQYF. The CDR3 nucleotides read TGTGCCAGCAGTCCTCCGGGAGAGCAGTACTTC. This chain connects TRBV28 to TRBJ2-7; the D gene is possibly TRBD2 (5 bases). Trimming took off 5 bases at V and 7 bases at J, with 9 bases between the two ends. Germline CDR1 reads MDHEN; CDR2 reads SYDVKM. The CDR3 extends over 11 amino acids. The variable domain in full, with the rest retrieved from reference TRBV28 and TRBJ2-7, is DVKVTQSSRYLVKRTGEKVFLECVQDMDHENMFWYRQDPGLGLRLIYFSYDVKMKEKGDIPEGYSVSREKKERFSLILESASTNQTSMYLCASSPPGEQYFGPGTRLTVT.

V is TRBV6-2 or TRBV6-3 and J is TRBJ1-2; possible D gene TRBD1, 6 bases. Trimming left V 4 bases short and J 4 bases short, with 16 bases between. Germline lookup yields CDR1 MNHEY and CDR2 SVGEGT. This CDR3 is 15 amino acids long. CDR3 DNA sequence: TGTGCCAGCAGTTTGACTGGGCGACAGGCCTATGGCTACACCTTC. It translates to CASSLTGRQAYGYTF.

The rearrangement joins TRBV30 to TRBJ2-4; 7 nucleotides line up with TRBD1. The CDR3 extends over 13 amino acids. V was pared by 4 bases and J by 5 bases, with 5 bases of the junction left unmatched. Germline lookup yields CDR1 GTSNPN and CDR2 SVGIG (reference sequence). The CDR3 loop is CAWTGGGENIQYF. The CDR3 DNA is TGTGCCTGGACAGGGGGTGGGGAAAACATTCAGTACTTC.

The chain employs TRBV6-5 and TRBJ1-4; 8 bases agree with TRBD1. CDR1 and CDR2 (germline): MNHEY, SVGAGI. The CDR3 is 15 residues long. With V trimmed by 6 bases and J by 0 bases, 3 bases remained unmatched. The CDR3, as DNA: TGTGCCAGCAGCAGGGACAGGCCAACTAATGAAAAACTGTTTTTT. This codes for CASSRDRPTNEKLFF.

This sequence joins TRBV5-5 and TRBJ2-7, with 9 bases fitting TRBD1. Germline lookup yields CDR1 SGHKS and CDR2 YYEKEE (reference sequence). The CDR3 runs to 15 residues. The ends lost 3 bases at V and 4 bases at J; junction bases unmatched: 8. The CDR3 protein is CASSSSWTGVYEQYF. As DNA, the CDR3 is TGTGCCAGCAGCTCCTCGTGGACAGGGGTGTACGAGCAGTACTTC.

In this sample, this clone turned up once. Relative to the germline gene, one junction end is altered; a read error may explain this. The chain has TRBV7-7 and TRBJ2-2, with TRBD2 matching over 8 bases. The CDR3 length is 15 residues. In germline, CDR1 is SSHAT, CDR2 FNYEAQ (reference sequence). The CDR3 DNA reads as TGTGCTAGCAGCTTAGCGGGACACCACACCGGGGAGCTGTTTTTT. Its protein is CASSLAGHHTGELFF.

This chain links TRBV7-8 with TRBJ1-3; 7 bases agree with TRBD1. Germline values: CDR1 SGHVS, CDR2 FQNEAQ. The trim removed 2 bases at V and 5 bases at J, leaving 3 bases unmatched. The CDR3 loop spans 14 amino acids. The CDR3 nucleotides read TGTGCCAGCAGCTTAAGGGACAGAAGAAACACCATATATTTT. Encoded protein: CASSLRDRRNTIYF.

The chain employs TRBV9 and TRBJ1-2; TRBD1 is a possible D gene (6 bases). Trimming took off 5 bases at V and 2 bases at J, with 7 bases between the two ends. The CDR3 spans 12 residues. Per germline, CDR1 SGDLS and CDR2 YYNGEE. The CDR3 sequence: CASRQGNYGYTF. As DNA, the CDR3 is TGTGCCAGCAGACAGGGAAACTATGGCTACACCTTC. The variable domain in full, with the rest retrieved from reference TRBV9 and TRBJ1-2, is DSGVTQTPKHLITATGQRVTLRCSPRSGDLSVYWYQQSLDQGLQFLIQYYNGEERAKGNILERFSAQQFPDLHSELNLSSLELGDSALYFCASRQGNYGYTFGSGTRLTVV.

A single count supports this clone. CDR3 in DNA: TGTGCCAGCAGCTCCGGACAGATCGACAATGAGCAGTTCTTC. Translated: CASSSGQIDNEQFF. V is TRBV11-3 and J is TRBJ2-1; maybe TRBD1 (6 bases). The CDR3 is made up of 14 amino acids. CDR1 and CDR2 from the germline V gene are SGHNT and YENEEA. Trimming stripped 4 bases from V and 5 bases from J, with 12 bases between.

V is TRBV4-3 and J is TRBJ2-1, with 10 bases identical to TRBD2. Looked up from germline, CDR1 is LGHNA and CDR2 is YSLEER. There are 15 residues in the CDR3. The trim removed 2 bases at V and 9 bases at J, leaving 7 bases unmatched. The CDR3 region has the DNA TGCGCCAGCAGCCAACCAGCGGGGGGGCTGAGTGAGCAGTTCTTC. Protein product: CASSQPAGGLSEQFF.

J is TRBJ2-1 and V is TRBV19; tentative D call: TRBD1 (5 bases). V was shortened by 2 bases and J by 2 bases, with 7 bases between the two germline ends. This CDR3 comprises 14 residues. Germline V CDR1 and CDR2: LNHDA, SQIVND (reference sequence). CDR3 sequence (DNA): TGTGCCAGTAGTATACAGGGAACCTACAATGAGCAGTTCTTC. Residues: CASSIQGTYNEQFF.

The J gene is TRBJ2-2, the V gene TRBV5-1, with D possibly TRBD2 on 5 matching bases. Germline assignment: CDR1 SGHRS and CDR2 YFSETQ. The CDR3 length is 14 residues. Trimming shortened V by 4 bases and J by 6 bases, and 13 bases separated the two germline ends. The CDR3: CASSPGWGSGELFF. The DNA of the CDR3 is TGCGCCAGCAGCCCGGGATGGGGATCCGGGGAGCTGTTTTTT.

The chain uses TRBV25-1 and TRBJ1-6; TRBD1 aligns across 7 bases. V shed 11 bases, J shed 6 bases, and the junction held 13 bases outside the gene matches. CDR3 length equals 15 residues. Germline V CDR1 and CDR2: MGHDK, SYGVNS. The CDR3 sequence: CALRRTGVLNSPLHF. CDR3 coding DNA: TGTGCCCTCAGGAGGACAGGCGTCCTTAATTCACCCCTCCACTTT.